This is a list of T cell receptor beta chains from one sample in a study of T cell responses to AZD1222 COVID-19 vaccine. Assay used: immunoSEQ multiplex PCR; TCRdb lists only in-frame clones, some missing. The data show some 150,000 clones, with more than 75% seen just once and approximately 3% held by the top ten. Source: peripheral blood, taken 28 days after the second AZD1222 dose. Receptors were obtained from an adult who received the AZD1222 COVID-19 vaccine. The CDR3 runs from the conserved cysteine through the conserved F or W. D genes are given only for firm matches. Size tells how often a clone was seen (once, few, many) or the class of an expanded clone, and some rows leave it out.

v_gene	abundance	len	d_gene	j_gene	CDR3aa	CDR3nt
TRBV24-1	-	13	TRBD2	TRBJ2-3	CATGRGFTDTQYF	TGTGCCACCGGGCGGGGGTTCACAGATACGCAGTATTTT
TRBV5-1	-	14	-	TRBJ2-1	CASRRGDNPNEQFF	TGCGCCAGCCGAAGGGGGGATAACCCAAATGAGCAGTTCTTC
TRBV11-2	-	12	-	TRBJ1-2	CASSWTDYGYTF	TGTGCCAGCAGCTGGACAGACTATGGCTACACCTTC
TRBV12-3/TRBV12-4	-	13	-	TRBJ1-4	CASSLLVEEKLFF	TGTGCCAGCAGTTTACTGGTAGAGGAAAAACTGTTTTTT
TRBV9	-	15	-	TRBJ1-4	CASSVGGSPNEKLFF	TGTGCCAGCAGCGTAGGGGGGTCCCCTAATGAAAAACTGTTTTTT
TRBV28	-	16	-	TRBJ2-2	CASSLYSGTLGWELFF	TGTGCCAGCAGTTTATATTCCGGGACGCTAGGCTGGGAGCTGTTTTTT
TRBV6-1	-	12	-	TRBJ1-1	CASSDRVTEAFF	TGTGCCAGCAGTGACAGGGTTACTGAAGCTTTCTTT
TRBV11-2	once	16	-	TRBJ1-1	CASSPAPSTGPTEAFF	TGTGCCAGCAGCCCCGCCCCCTCGACAGGTCCCACTGAAGCTTTCTTT
TRBV18	-	12	-	TRBJ1-2	CASSPTDYGYTF	TGTGCCAGCTCACCGACAGACTATGGCTACACCTTC
TRBV1	-	12	-	TRBJ2-5	CTSSQPPETQYF	TGCACCAGCAGCCAACCCCCCGAGACCCAGTACTTC
TRBV29-1	-	13	-	TRBJ1-3	CSAGRSSGNTIYF	TGCAGCGCAGGACGGTCCTCTGGAAACACCATATATTTT
TRBV9	-	16	-	TRBJ1-6	CASSQTGGIENSPLHF	TGTGCCAGCAGCCAAACCGGGGGAATCGAAAATTCACCCCTCCACTTT
TRBV7-2	-	13	-	TRBJ1-5	CASSSGVDQPQHF	TGTGCCAGCAGCTCGGGCGTAGACCAGCCCCAGCATTTT
TRBV10-3	-	14	-	TRBJ2-1	CAIRRQVIYNEQFF	TGTGCCATCAGGAGACAGGTCATCTACAATGAGCAGTTCTTC
TRBV6-5	-	14	TRBD1	TRBJ1-3	CASTDRGWGNTIYF	TGTGCCAGCACCGACAGGGGATGGGGAAACACCATATATTTT
TRBV28	-	14	TRBD1	TRBJ1-4	CASSLRGPYEKLFF	TGTGCCAGCAGTTTGAGGGGGCCATATGAAAAACTGTTTTTT
TRBV12-2	-	14	-	TRBJ2-6	CASRLAKGANVLTF	TGTGCAAGTCGCTTAGCGAAAGGGGCCAACGTCCTGACTTTC
TRBV9	-	13	TRBD1	TRBJ1-2	CASRVEGQGSYTF	TGTGCCAGCAGGGTGGAGGGACAGGGAAGCTACACCTTC
TRBV28	-	15	-	TRBJ1-1	CASSLFQLLNTEAFF	TGTGCCAGCAGTTTATTCCAATTGCTGAACACTGAAGCTTTCTTT
TRBV5-1	-	15	-	TRBJ2-2	CASSFTPGSPGELFF	TGCGCCAGCAGCTTTACACCGGGGTCTCCCGGGGAGCTGTTTTTT
TRBV4-1	-	15	TRBD1	TRBJ1-2	CASSQGQARGSGYTF	TGCGCCAGCAGCCAAGGACAGGCCAGGGGGTCTGGCTACACCTTC
TRBV28	-	13	-	TRBJ2-2	CASPDPRTGELFF	TGTGCCAGTCCCGACCCGCGGACCGGGGAGCTGTTTTTT
TRBV5-6	-	13	-	TRBJ1-2	CASSPDGDYGYTF	TGTGCCAGCAGCCCGGACGGTGACTATGGCTACACCTTC
TRBV21-1	once	20	-	TRBJ1-5	CASSKAQGDRWNYSNQPQHF	TGTGCCAGCAGCAAAGCGCAAGGGGACAGGTGGAATTATAGCAATCAGCCCCAGCATTTT
TRBV28	-	13	-	TRBJ1-2	CASRVLGDGGYTF	TGTGCCAGCAGGGTACTCGGGGATGGTGGCTACACCTTC
TRBV19	-	15	-	TRBJ1-5	CASSIDRVWDQPQHF	TGTGCCAGTAGTATAGATCGAGTGTGGGATCAGCCCCAGCATTTT
TRBV28	-	13	-	TRBJ1-2	CAICKTGLYGYTF	TGTGCCATTTGCAAGACAGGCTTATATGGCTACACCTTC
TRBV7-2	once	18	TRBD2	TRBJ2-6	CASSPPWGGGSGANVLTF	TGTGCCAGCAGCCCACCGTGGGGCGGGGGGTCTGGGGCCAACGTCCTGACTTTC
TRBV4-3	few	15	-	TRBJ2-5	CASSQDAGRQETQYF	TGCGCCAGCAGCCAAGATGCGGGACGCCAAGAGACCCAGTACTTC
TRBV19	many	14	-	TRBJ1-2	CASSMRGSWDGYTF	TGTGCCAGTAGTATGAGGGGATCTTGGGATGGCTACACCTTC
TRBV30	-	11	-	TRBJ1-2	CAWSVTGGYTF	TGTGCCTGGAGTGTTACAGGGGGCTACACCTTC
TRBV7-3	-	13	-	TRBJ1-1	CASSLTGNTEAFF	TGTGCCAGCAGCTTAACAGGTAACACTGAAGCTTTCTTT
TRBV6-5	-	14	-	TRBJ1-5	CASKNAGLNQPQHF	TGTGCCAGCAAAAATGCAGGGCTAAATCAGCCCCAGCATTTT
TRBV7-9	-	16	-	TRBJ2-5	CASTKISPRGMETQYF	TGTGCCAGCACCAAAATATCCCCTCGGGGGATGGAGACCCAGTACTTC
TRBV10-3	-	11	-	TRBJ1-1	CATEQGPEAFF	TGTGCCACCGAGCAGGGACCTGAAGCTTTCTTT
TRBV7-9	-	13	-	TRBJ1-1	CASRVVSVSEAFF	TGTGCCAGCAGAGTAGTGAGTGTATCTGAAGCTTTCTTT
TRBV4-1	-	17	TRBD1	TRBJ1-2	CASSQDPNQGVDYGYTF	TGCGCCAGCAGCCAAGATCCCAACCAGGGGGTTGACTATGGCTACACCTTC
TRBV7-9	-	15	-	TRBJ2-5	CASSLMGNDQETQYF	TGTGCCAGCAGCTTAATGGGGAACGACCAAGAGACCCAGTACTTC
TRBV11-2	-	14	-	TRBJ1-6	CASSLRDKNSPLHF	TGTGCCAGCAGCCTCCGGGACAAAAATTCACCCCTCCACTTT
TRBV7-6	few	15	-	TRBJ1-5	CASSSGHPGDQPQHF	TGTGCCAGCAGCTCGGGACATCCCGGGGACCAGCCCCAGCATTTT
TRBV20-1	-	13	TRBD1	TRBJ1-1	CSASQTGKPEAFF	TGCAGTGCTAGTCAGACAGGGAAACCTGAAGCTTTCTTT
TRBV11-1	-	14	TRBD1	TRBJ2-7	CASSPSRDRVVQYF	TGTGCCAGCAGCCCATCCCGGGACAGGGTCGTGCAGTACTTC
TRBV7-2	-	14	-	TRBJ2-7	CASSYSPLAGEQYF	TGTGCCAGCAGCTACTCCCCCTTGGCGGGCGAGCAGTACTTC
TRBV10-1	-	13	-	TRBJ1-1	CASSASLNTEAFF	TGCGCCAGCAGCGCATCTTTGAACACTGAAGCTTTCTTT